These 4 T cell receptor beta chains were all obtained from the same sample, sequenced in a study of blood T cell repertoires in COVID-19. The assay was immunoSEQ multiplex PCR, and TCRdb's table has in-frame clones only and misses some. Of 350,000 to 400,000 clones listed, 70% to 90% are singletons. Material: peripheral blood. These receptors all come from a woman aged 55-70 years with COVID-19, enrolled during active disease.

In DNA, the CDR3 is TGCGCCAGTCAATTTCGTTCGCAGTGGAACACTGAAGCTTTCTTT. Translation: CASQFRSQWNTEAFF. The rearrangement joins TRBV10-2 to TRBJ1-1; D is ambiguous. V dropped 9 bases and J dropped 1 base, with 18 bases sitting between them. The CDR3 totals 15 residues. Germline CDR1 WSHSY, CDR2 SAAADI.

The chain has TRBV5-4 and TRBJ1-2; 8 nucleotides align to TRBD1. J lost 3 bases, V lost 2 bases, and 6 bases had no gene match. Germline loops: CDR1 SGHNT, CDR2 YYREEE (reference sequence). This CDR3 spans 15 amino acids. In nucleotides, the CDR3 is TGTGCCAGCAGCTTCGGACAGGGTTCATACTATGGCTACACCTTC. Amino acids: CASSFGQGSYYGYTF.

The chain carries TRBV19 and TRBJ2-6; the match to TRBD2 covers 15 bases. This CDR3 has 20 residues. V dropped 7 bases and J dropped 1; count of bases not matched to a gene: 11. Germline V lookup: CDR1 LNHDA, CDR2 SQIVND (reference sequence). CDR3 DNA: TGTGCCAGTACCCCTCTCGGACTAGCGGGGGGGTATTCTGGGGCCAACGTCCTGACTTTC. Translating gives CASTPLGLAGGYSGANVLTF.

The CDR3 DNA reads TGTGCCAGCAGTTTGCTGACAGGCTCCTACGAGCAGTACTTC. It is translated as CASSLLTGSYEQYF. The chain joins TRBV28 to TRBJ2-7; the D gene is possibly TRBD1 (6 bases). The CDR3 is made up of 14 amino acids. Trimming took 3 bases from V and 0 from J, leaving 9 bases between them. The germline V gene has CDR1 MDHEN and CDR2 SYDVKM. Based on the CDR3 plus reference TRBV28 and TRBJ2-7, the full variable domain is DVKVTQSSRYLVKRTGEKVFLECVQDMDHENMFWYRQDPGLGLRLIYFSYDVKMKEKGDIPEGYSVSREKKERFSLILESASTNQTSMYLCASSLLTGSYEQYFGPGTRLTVT.